This TCR beta chain was captured by sequencing in a study of CD8 T cells in ankylosing spondylitis. This clonotype was seen more than once but under ten times. What it binds is not known. Germline lookup yields CDR1 SGHTA and CDR2 FQGTGA. V lost 4 bases and J lost 4; bases outside the gene matches: 9. The CDR3 runs to 15 residues. Scientists made TCR beta libraries using quantitative 5'-RACE with molecular barcodes. MiXCR was run by TCRdb on the 5' RACE reads, yielding one entry per CDR3 protein. The repertoire holds 150,000 or so distinct CDR3 sequences, with roughly 10% as singletons. Overall study results and limits: Made up of eight highly homologous variants, a TCR beta motif appeared characteristic of ankylosing spondylitis blood. Certain motif variants had earlier been reported in reactive arthritis synovial fluid and blood. The disease-linked clones had a CD8+ phenotype and low blood frequencies.

The source material was blood, either unsorted or a sorted T cell fraction (not recorded which). This chain uses TRBV7-3 with TRBJ1-2; 7 bases fit TRBD1. The receptor was derived from a female donor with ankylosing spondylitis or in good health (not recorded which). The CDR3 sequence is CASSSTTGAAYGYTF. CDR3 nucleotide sequence: TGTGCCAGCAGCTCAACTACAGGGGCCGCCTATGGCTACACCTTC. Full variable domain (missing parts from reference TRBV7-3 and TRBJ1-2): GAGVSQTPSNKVTEKGKYVELRCDPISGHTALYWYRQSLGQGPEFLIYFQGTGAADDSGLPNDRFFAVRPEGSVSTLKIQRTERGDSAVYLCASSSTTGAAYGYTFGSGTRLTVV.